What follows describes a single T cell receptor beta chain. Its matching antigen is unknown. The sample is drawn from a study of T cells expressing NK-cell markers. Overall study: Among eight sequenced donors, seven carried HCMV seropositivity while one was seronegative. Study-wide results and caveats: These clonotypes additionally ranked first within the CD3+CD56-NKG2C+ fraction of several donors. Certain NKG2C+ T cell clones were expanded, and their HCMV specificity remained unclear.

TCRdb re-called the 5' RACE reads, yielding one record per CDR3 amino acid sequence without DNA. The repertoire table contains approximately 420,000 distinct CDR3 sequences. Germline V gives CDR1 SGHVS, CDR2 FNYEAQ. This CDR3 has 15 residues. The source material was blood T cells: a sorted CD56 or NKG2C T cell subset, CD4+ or CD8+ T cells, or bulk PBMC T cells (not recorded which). This clonotype was obtained from a woman aged 45-60 years in good health. J is TRBJ2-1 and V is TRBV7-6; the TCRdb D gene call, TRBD2, has no DNA to confirm it. The CDR3 region is CASSLTGLVLNEQFF.